The 30 T cell receptor beta chains given below trace back to one sample, sequenced in a study of tumor-infiltrating lymphocytes in primary liver carcinoma. From about 0.45 ug total RNA, TCR beta cDNA was generated with a primer in the constant region. Generation of the TCR beta libraries relied on three nested multiplex PCR rounds using slightly modified ARM-PCR. Use of TRBV1-TRBV30 forward primers with a C-beta reverse primer characterized the first two PCR rounds, which lasted about 10 cycles each. TCRdb reanalysed the multiplex PCR reads using MiXCR and keeps one entry per CDR3 protein. The sample shows about 310,000 distinct CDR3 sequences, less than 75% of them seen only once. Germline DNA was also extracted, and blood RNA was taken from unsorted whole blood. Specimen: peripheral blood. The receptor source for this set is a man in his forties or fifties with primary liver carcinoma and hepatitis B virus infection.

This chain joins TRBV21-1 and TRBJ2-7. TRBV21-1 is marked as a pseudogene. The CDR3 runs 11 residues. In DNA form, the CDR3 reads TGTACCACAGGTATCACCTACGATCAGTACTTC. Amino acid sequence: CTTGITYDQYF.

The chain links TRBV4-1 to TRBJ2-7; the D gene is possibly TRBD2 (6 bases). The CDR3 covers 15 residues. Germline V gives CDR1 MGHRA, CDR2 YSYEKL. V was shortened by 0 bases and J by 3 bases, with 12 bases between the two germline ends. CDR3: CASSQDLGGGYEQYF. The CDR3 coding sequence is TGCGCCAGCAGCCAAGATTTGGGAGGTGGCTACGAGCAGTACTTC.

Details on this clonotype: At one end the junction does not follow the germline gene, possibly because of a read error. The rearrangement uses TRBV11-1 and TRBJ2-3; possibly TRBD2 for D (6 bases). CDR1 and CDR2 from the germline V gene are SGHAT and FQDESV (reference sequence). The CDR3 covers 19 residues. The CDR3 coding sequence is TGTGCCAGCAGCTCTCGGGGGAGCTCTGTTGGAGCCCGCACAAATACGCAGTATTTT. Protein sequence: CASSSRGSSVGARTNTQYF. The full variable domain, its missing parts supplied by reference TRBV11-1 and TRBJ2-3, is EAEVAQSPRYKITEKSQAVAFWCDPISGHATLYWYRQILGQGPELLVQFQDESVVDDSQLPKDRFSAERLKGVDSTLKIQPAELGDSAMYLCASSSRGSSVGARTNTQYFGPGTRLTVL.

Comments on this clonotype: A much larger clonotype is one base distant, so this may be a read error. The rearrangement joins TRBV12-3 or TRBV12-4 to TRBJ2-4; D gene uncertain. CDR3 size: 12 residues. In DNA form, the CDR3 reads TGTGGCAGCAGCCCAAGCAAAAACATTCAGTACTTC. Translated: CGSSPSKNIQYF.

As regards this clonotype: This could be a read error, since a much larger clone is one nucleotide away. This sequence joins TRBV29-1 and TRBJ2-7; D tentatively fits TRBD1 or TRBD2 (5 bases each). This CDR3 is built from 13 residues. Trimming took off 6 bases at V and 5 bases at J, with 17 bases between the two ends. Germline V gene lookup returns CDR1 SQVTM and CDR2 ANQGSEA. The CDR3 nucleotides read TGCAGCGTCGCACGGGGCGCGAGGAACGAGCAGTACTTC. Its translation is CSVARGARNEQYF.

Details on this clonotype: It may be a read error: a sequence one base away is much more abundant. This chain connects TRBV5-6 to TRBJ2-7, with 9 bases aligning to TRBD2. The CDR3 spans 16 residues. The germline V gene has CDR1 SGHDT and CDR2 YYEEEE. CDR3: CANSWRSSGKTYEQYF. The DNA of the CDR3 is TGTGCCAACAGCTGGCGATCTAGCGGGAAGACCTACGAGCAGTACTTC.

As regards this clonotype: This may arise from a read error, as a much more abundant clone is one base away. The V call is TRBV6-5, the J call TRBJ2-1, with 8 nucleotides matching TRBD1. Germline-derived CDR1 and CDR2 are MNHEY and SVGAGI. The length of the CDR3 is 13 residues. The V and J ends lost 6 bases and 10 bases, in that order; junction bases with no gene match: 8. Here the CDR3 reads CASRVTWTGEQFF. CDR3 DNA: TGTGCCAGCAGAGTTACGTGGACAGGGGAGCAGTTCTTC.

With regard to this clonotype: One end of the junction fails to match germline, which may point to a read error. This chain links TRBV11-1 with TRBJ2-2; TRBD1 matches at 10 bases. The CDR3 sequence is 17 residues long. CDR1 is SGHAT, CDR2 FQDESV, per germline (reference sequence). The CDR3 sequence: CASSLLPGQGNTWELLF. The DNA for the CDR3 is TGTGCCAGCAGCTTACTTCCGGGACAGGGGAACACCTGGGAGCTGCTTTTT.

This clonotype appeared a few times. Compared with germline, one end of the junction differs, possibly owing to a read error. This sequence joins TRBV6-1 and TRBJ1-2; 8 bases align to TRBD1. From germline, CDR1 is MNHNS and CDR2 SASEGT. The CDR3 sequence is 16 residues long. The CDR3 is CAISEEEAWTGQGYTF. The CDR3, as DNA: TGTGCCATCAGTGAAGAAGAAGCCTGGACAGGGCAGGGCTACACCTTC.

Comments on this clonotype: This could be a read error, since a much larger clone is one nucleotide away. This chain links TRBV6-2 or TRBV6-3 with TRBJ1-1, with 7 nucleotides matching TRBD1. CDR1 MNHEY and CDR2 SVGEGT come from the germline V gene. This CDR3 comprises 15 residues. CDR3 nucleotide sequence: TGTGCCAGCAAGATGACAGGGAGGGGCGACACTGAAGTTTTCTTT. Translated: CASKMTGRGDTEVFF.

The count of this clonotype is one. This chain connects TRBV28 to TRBJ2-4, with 11 bases fitting TRBD2. V lost 8 bases and J lost 2; bases outside the gene matches: 17. This CDR3 spans 19 amino acids. Germline CDR1 reads MDHEN; CDR2 reads SYDVKM. Written as DNA, the CDR3 is TGTGCCAGCGCATTACTAGCGGGAGTTTCCCGGGGGTCCAAAAACATTCAGTACTTC. The encoded protein is CASALLAGVSRGSKNIQYF.

This clonotype was recorded once. The chain joins TRBV5-1 to TRBJ2-3; a possible D gene is TRBD2 (5 bases). V shed 4 bases and J shed 3 bases, with 18 bases lying between them. CDR1 and CDR2 from the germline V gene are SGHRS and YFSETQ. This CDR3 has 16 amino acids. The CDR3 DNA reads TGCGCCAGCAGCCTCTCCTTGCTGAGAGGGACAGATACGCAGTATTTT. Protein sequence: CASSLSLLRGTDTQYF.

This clonotype was recorded at least ten times. The chain carries TRBV6-2 or TRBV6-3 and TRBJ2-3; 9 bases match TRBD1. From germline, CDR1 is MNHEY and CDR2 SVGEGT. The length of the CDR3 is 16 residues. V lost 6 bases to trimming and J lost 2 bases; unmatched junction nucleotides: 9. CDR3 loop: CASSLGWTGVTDTQYF. The CDR3 nucleotides are TGTGCCAGCAGCCTAGGATGGACAGGGGTCACAGATACGCAGTATTTT.

This clonotype came up a few times. The rearrangement links TRBV10-3 to TRBJ1-2; no clear D gene. Trimming took 1 base from V and 6 from J, leaving 15 bases between them. There are 15 residues in the CDR3. Germline CDR1 ENHRY, CDR2 SYGVKD. The DNA for the CDR3 is TGTGCCATCAGTGAGTGGGGAGGGAAGAACCATGGCTACACCTTC. It encodes CAISEWGGKNHGYTF.

Of note for this clonotype: The junction and the germline gene differ at one end; a read error may be behind it. This rearrangement joins TRBV11-2 to TRBJ2-5, with TRBD2 matching 11 bases. CDR1 SGHAT and CDR2 FQNNGV come from the germline V gene. The CDR3 covers 18 residues. The CDR3 reads CASSLGRQGLADQEIQYF. The CDR3 DNA is TGTGCCAGCAGCTTAGGTCGACAGGGACTAGCGGACCAAGAGATCCAGTACTTC.

This clonotype showed up many times. This rearrangement joins TRBV6-5 to TRBJ2-2; tentative D call: TRBD2 (6 bases). The germline CDR1 and CDR2 sequences are MNHEY and SVGAGI. CDR3 length: 15 residues. V was pared by 6 bases and J by 1 base, with 12 bases between. The CDR3 spells CASSVVGGNTGELFF. For the CDR3, the DNA is TGTGCCAGCAGCGTCGTGGGGGGGAACACCGGGGAGCTGTTTTTT.

The sample holds a few counts of this clonotype. The chain combines TRBV30 with TRBJ2-1; TRBD2 agrees at 7 bases. There are 14 residues in the CDR3. Germline CDR1 GTSNPN, CDR2 SVGIG (reference sequence). With 1 base clipped from V and 4 bases from J, the junction kept 4 bases outside the gene matches. The CDR3 DNA reads TGTGCCTGGAGTGCGACTAGCCATTACAATGAGCAGTTCTTC. It specifies CAWSATSHYNEQFF. Drawing the rest from reference TRBV30 and TRBJ2-1, the complete variable domain is SQTIHQWPATLVQPVGSPLSLECTVEGTSNPNLYWYRQAAGRGLQLLFYSVGIGQISSEVPQNLSASRPQDRQFILSSKKLLLSDSGFYLCAWSATSHYNEQFFGPGTRLTVL.

As to this clonotype: This may stem from a read error, because a much larger clone lies one nucleotide away. The chain links TRBV12-3 or TRBV12-4 to TRBJ2-5; TRBD2 agrees at 7 bases. V was pared by 6 bases and J by 5 bases, with 15 bases of the junction left unmatched. The CDR3 length is 16 residues. The CDR3 protein is CASSPQLREDLETQYF. The CDR3 bases are TGTGCCAGCAGCCCTCAGTTACGGGAGGACCTTGAGACCCAGTACTTC.

Concerning this clonotype: A read error is possible here, since a much larger clone lies one base away. The chain joins TRBV4-2 to TRBJ2-7; D gene unclear. Germline assignment: CDR1 LGHNA and CDR2 YNFKEQ. V gave up 0 bases and J gave up 8 bases, with 20 bases separating them. CDR3 length: 16 amino acids. This CDR3 is CASSQDAVPLPLKQYF. For the CDR3, the DNA is TGTGCCAGCAGCCAAGATGCGGTCCCTTTGCCTCTCAAGCAGTACTTC.

The chain is built from TRBV11-2 and TRBJ2-5; no definite D call. The CDR3 consists of 18 residues. Per germline, CDR1 SGHAT and CDR2 FQNNGV. Deletions cut 3 bases from V and 4 bases from J, with 24 bases between. The CDR3 nucleotides are TGTGCCAGCAGCTTGGCGGTTCTGATGATAGGGTCAGGAGAGACCCAGTACTTC. This gives the protein CASSLAVLMIGSGETQYF.

For this clonotype: The junction departs from the called germline gene at one end, perhaps through a read error. This sequence joins TRBV5-6 and TRBJ2-5; no reliable D call. The CDR3 contains 13 residues. Germline assignment: CDR1 SGHDT and CDR2 YYEEEE. The CDR3 DNA is TGTGCCAGCAGCACCGACCACCGCGAGACCCAGTATTTC. This sequence encodes CASSTDHRETQYF.

This clonotype was counted at least ten times. V is TRBV4-3 and J is TRBJ2-3; TRBD2 agrees at 9 bases. The germline V gene has CDR1 LGHNA and CDR2 YSLEER. The V gene end was trimmed by 1 base and the J gene end by 5 bases; junction bases not matched to a gene: 7. The CDR3 contains 16 residues. CDR3 residues: CASSQAAAGGKDTQYF. Written as DNA, the CDR3 is TGCGCCAGCAGCCAAGCCGCTGCGGGAGGGAAAGATACGCAGTATTTT.

For this clonotype: This may come from a read error, since a much larger clone is one base off. This rearrangement joins TRBV12-3 or TRBV12-4 to TRBJ1-1, with D unclear. The CDR3 is 14 residues long. The CDR3 DNA is TGTGCCAGCAGTTTTCAGAGTATGAAGACTGAAGCTTTCTTT. Amino acid sequence: CASSFQSMKTEAFF.

This clonotype was counted once. A much larger clone differs from this one at a single base, so this may be a read error. The chain has TRBV6-5 and TRBJ1-1; D is unclear. CDR1 is MNHEY, CDR2 SVGAGI, per germline. The ends were cut back, 5 bases at V and 0 bases at J, with 22 bases in the middle. This CDR3 is 18 amino acids long. This chain's CDR3 is CASSLLRRVTQMNTEAFF. The CDR3 DNA follows: TGTGCCAGCAGTCTCTTACGACGGGTGACCCAAATGAACACTGAAGCTTTCTTT.

This clonotype has ten or more counts. V usage is TRBV6-1 and J usage is TRBJ1-5; 7 bases align to TRBD1. Germline-derived CDR1 and CDR2 are MNHNS and SASEGT. V was clipped by 3 bases and J by 3 bases; unmatched bases: 11. This CDR3 has 17 residues. The CDR3 sequence: CASSETFLGTVNQPQHF. CDR3 coding DNA: TGTGCCAGCAGTGAGACGTTCTTGGGGACAGTCAATCAGCCCCAGCATTTT.

Comment on this clonotype: This may stem from a read error, because a much larger clone lies one nucleotide away. The gene calls are TRBV6-1 and TRBJ2-7; 8 nucleotides line up with TRBD1. The CDR3 runs to 16 residues. With 6 bases clipped from V and 0 bases from J, the junction kept 10 bases outside the gene matches. Germline CDR1 MNHNS, CDR2 SASEGT. The DNA of the CDR3 is TGTGCCAGCAGCCCTCGCCGGGACAGGAACTCCTACGAGCAGTACTTC. Translated: CASSPRRDRNSYEQYF.

Of note for this clonotype: One base away lies a much larger clone, so this may be a sequencing read error. The chain uses TRBV6-2 or TRBV6-3 and TRBJ2-1; weak D call: TRBD2 (6 bases). The CDR3 length is 13 residues. Germline V lookup: CDR1 MNHEY, CDR2 SVGEGT. CDR3 sequence reads: CASRRDLYNEHFF. The CDR3 region has the DNA TGTGCCAGCCGGCGGGACCTCTACAATGAGCACTTCTTC.

This clonotype was detected ten times or more. The rearrangement joins TRBV11-2 to TRBJ2-3, with TRBD1 identical over 9 bases. Per the germline V gene, CDR1 is SGHAT and CDR2 is FQNNGV. This CDR3 comprises 18 residues. The V segment lost 5 bases and the J segment 8 bases; nucleotides outside the gene matches: 20. Written as DNA, the CDR3 is TGTGCCAGCAGCCGAACGGACAGGGGACCTTTGCACCCACCTACGCAGTATTTT. Translated: CASSRTDRGPLHPPTQYF.

Remarks on this clonotype: This may stem from a read error, because a much larger clone lies one nucleotide away. The CDR3 region is CASSDFALNTDAFF. DNA for the CDR3: TGTGCCAGCAGTGATTTTGCTCTTAACACTGACGCTTTCTTT. The chain carries TRBV6-1 and TRBJ1-1; D is uncertain. The CDR3 runs 14 residues. Germline V gives CDR1 MNHNS, CDR2 SASEGT.

The chain recombines TRBV6-2 or TRBV6-3 with TRBJ2-1, with no clear D. This CDR3 region has 13 residues. Germline CDR1 is MNHEY and CDR2 is SVGEGT. V lost 2 bases to trimming and J lost 12 bases, with 14 bases between them. The DNA of the CDR3 is TGTGCCAGCAGTTACCGGCCTGGCAAGGCGCAGTTCTTC. Translated, it gives CASSYRPGKAQFF.